This is a list of T cell receptor beta chains from one sample in a study of cytomegalovirus exposure and HLA in healthy donors. Measured with immunoSEQ multiplex PCR; TCRdb has only the in-frame clones, and not every one. The table lists tens of thousands of clones, 78% of them singletons, with 2.5% in the top ten. The sample was PBMCs. Receptors were obtained from a male donor in good health and CMV-seropositive. Each CDR3 is given without its conserved first and last residue.

CDR3aa: ASSQTTSGRITGELF
v_gene: TRBV7-2
j_gene: TRBJ2-2

CDR3aa: ASSKTGGGKTQY
v_gene: TRBV7-9
j_gene: TRBJ2-5

CDR3aa: ASSMQLAGGYEQY
v_gene: TRBV5-4
j_gene: TRBJ2-7

CDR3aa: ASSVRGDQPQH
v_gene: TRBV2
j_gene: TRBJ1-5

CDR3aa: ASSTGSNTGELF
v_gene: TRBV6-4
j_gene: TRBJ2-2

CDR3aa: ATGGSNQPQH
v_gene: TRBV10-3
j_gene: TRBJ1-5

CDR3aa: ASSLLRGTNEKLF
v_gene: TRBV6-6
j_gene: TRBJ1-4

CDR3aa: ASSQGSRGTGELF
v_gene: TRBV4-1
j_gene: TRBJ2-2

CDR3aa: SVEYHSQGGTEAF
v_gene: TRBV29-1
j_gene: TRBJ1-1

CDR3aa: ASSQEGDVGYEQY
v_gene: TRBV4-3
j_gene: TRBJ2-7

CDR3aa: ASSGAGGAKNIQY
v_gene: TRBV6-1
j_gene: TRBJ2-4

CDR3aa: SVEELVDEQF
v_gene: TRBV29-1
j_gene: TRBJ2-1

CDR3aa: ASSFLAGPLFEQY
v_gene: TRBV7-9
j_gene: TRBJ2-7

CDR3aa: ASSRRVKDTEAF
v_gene: TRBV14
j_gene: TRBJ1-1

CDR3aa: ASSRYPRGIGNIQY
v_gene: TRBV27
j_gene: TRBJ2-4

CDR3aa: ASSLLSGRGITGGTQY
v_gene: TRBV5-4
j_gene: TRBJ2-3

CDR3aa: ASSLAGYSNQPQH
v_gene: TRBV5-8
j_gene: TRBJ1-5

CDR3aa: ASSGAGDLGTQY
v_gene: TRBV19
j_gene: TRBJ2-5

CDR3aa: ASSQGETQY
v_gene: TRBV7-2
j_gene: TRBJ2-5

CDR3aa: ASSLAGGTNTEAF
v_gene: TRBV7-3
j_gene: TRBJ1-1

CDR3aa: ASSPNSIGREQY
v_gene: TRBV18
j_gene: TRBJ2-7

CDR3aa: AGSQGVAGSYEQY
v_gene: TRBV4-1
j_gene: TRBJ2-7

CDR3aa: ASSLSTSGLADNEQF
v_gene: TRBV28
j_gene: TRBJ2-1

CDR3aa: ASSSLSGTGDETQY
v_gene: TRBV7-9
j_gene: TRBJ2-5

CDR3aa: AWSVPPRGGFLAGGGDTQY
v_gene: TRBV30
j_gene: TRBJ2-3